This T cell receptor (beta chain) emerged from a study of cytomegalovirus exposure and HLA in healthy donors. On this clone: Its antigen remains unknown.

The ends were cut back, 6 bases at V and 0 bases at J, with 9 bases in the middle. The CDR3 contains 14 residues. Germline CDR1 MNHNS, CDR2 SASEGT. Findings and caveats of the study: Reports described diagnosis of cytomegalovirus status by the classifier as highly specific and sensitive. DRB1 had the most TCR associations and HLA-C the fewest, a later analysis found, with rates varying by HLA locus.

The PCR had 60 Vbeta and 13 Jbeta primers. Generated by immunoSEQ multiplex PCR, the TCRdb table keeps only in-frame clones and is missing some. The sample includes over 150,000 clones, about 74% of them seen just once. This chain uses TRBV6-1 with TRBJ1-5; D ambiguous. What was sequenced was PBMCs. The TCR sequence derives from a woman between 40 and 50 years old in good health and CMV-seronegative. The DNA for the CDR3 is TGTGCCAGCAGGCCCTATTATAGCAATCAGCCCCAGCATTTT. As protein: CASRPYYSNQPQHF.